What follows describes a single T cell receptor beta chain. Antigen specificity is unknown. The sample originates from a study of cytomegalovirus exposure and HLA in healthy donors. Findings and caveats of the study: A later analysis linked a missense variant in DCLRE1C to the trimming of TCR beta V and J genes.

PCR was performed using 60 Vbeta and 13 Jbeta primers. The assay was immunoSEQ multiplex PCR, and TCRdb's table has in-frame clones only and misses some. The table records around 190,000 clones, around 81% of them present only once. Trimming took off 11 bases at V and 0 bases at J, with 13 bases between the two ends. Germline V gene data show CDR1 as LNHDA and CDR2 as SQIVND (reference sequence). The CDR3 loop spans 13 amino acids. The chain is built from TRBV19 and TRBJ1-1; D uncertain. The source material was PBMCs. The TCR was taken from a man between 25 and 39 years old in good health and CMV-seronegative. CDR3 loop: CAARQALNTEAFF. CDR3 DNA sequence: TGTGCCGCAAGACAAGCACTGAACACTGAAGCTTTCTTT. The full variable domain, with the rest looked up from reference TRBV19 and TRBJ1-1, is DGGITQSPKYLFRKEGQNVTLSCEQNLNHDAMYWYRQDPGQGLRLIYYSQIVNDFQKGDIAEGYSVSREKKESFPLTVTSAQKNPTAFYLCAARQALNTEAFFGQGTRLTVV.